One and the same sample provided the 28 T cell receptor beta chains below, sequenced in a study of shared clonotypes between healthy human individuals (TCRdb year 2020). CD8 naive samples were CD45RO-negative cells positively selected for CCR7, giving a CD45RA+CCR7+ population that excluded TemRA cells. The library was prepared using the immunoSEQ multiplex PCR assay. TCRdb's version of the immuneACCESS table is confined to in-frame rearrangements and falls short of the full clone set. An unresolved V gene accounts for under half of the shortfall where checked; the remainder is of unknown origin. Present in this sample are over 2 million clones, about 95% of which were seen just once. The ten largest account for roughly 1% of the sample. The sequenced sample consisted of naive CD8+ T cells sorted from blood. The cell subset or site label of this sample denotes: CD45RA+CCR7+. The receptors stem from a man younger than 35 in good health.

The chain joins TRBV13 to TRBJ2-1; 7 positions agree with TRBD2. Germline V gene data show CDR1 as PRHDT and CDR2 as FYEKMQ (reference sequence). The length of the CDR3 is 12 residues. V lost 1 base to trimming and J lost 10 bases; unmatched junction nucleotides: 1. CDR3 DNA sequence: TGTGCCAGCAGCTTAGAAGCGGGGGAGCAGTTCTTC. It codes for CASSLEAGEQFF.

The CDR3 region is CASSLGVTEQYF. The CDR3 DNA reads TGCGCCAGCAGCTTGGGGGTCACCGAGCAGTACTTC. The rearrangement joins TRBV5-1 to TRBJ2-7; D unclear. The CDR3 is made up of 12 amino acids. V was clipped by 0 bases and J by 6 bases, with 7 bases between them. The germline gives CDR1 SGHRS, CDR2 YFSETQ. Complete variable domain (other parts from reference TRBV5-1 and TRBJ2-7): KAGVTQTPRYLIKTRGQQVTLSCSPISGHRSVSWYQQTPGQGLQFLFEYFSETQRNKGNFPGRFSGRQFSNSRSEMNVSTLELGDSALYLCASSLGVTEQYFGPGTRLTVT.

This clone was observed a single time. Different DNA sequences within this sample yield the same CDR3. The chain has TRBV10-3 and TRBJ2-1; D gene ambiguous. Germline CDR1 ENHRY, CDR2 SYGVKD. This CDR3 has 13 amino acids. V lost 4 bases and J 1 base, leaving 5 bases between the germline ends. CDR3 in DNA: TGTGCCATCAGTGGAGTTTCCTACAATGAGCAGTTCTTC. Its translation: CAISGVSYNEQFF.

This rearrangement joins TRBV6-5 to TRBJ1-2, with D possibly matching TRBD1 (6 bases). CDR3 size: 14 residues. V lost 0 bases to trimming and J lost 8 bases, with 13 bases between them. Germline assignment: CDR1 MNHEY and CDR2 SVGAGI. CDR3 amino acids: CASSYSGGSGGYTF. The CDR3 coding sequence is TGTGCCAGCAGTTACTCCGGGGGCTCGGGAGGCTACACCTTC.

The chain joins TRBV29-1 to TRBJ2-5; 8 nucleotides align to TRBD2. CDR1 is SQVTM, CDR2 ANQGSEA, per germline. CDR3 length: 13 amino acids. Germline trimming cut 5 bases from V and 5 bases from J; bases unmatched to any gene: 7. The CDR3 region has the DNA TGCAGCGTTTGGCTAGCGGGCCCGGAGACCCAGTACTTC. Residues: CSVWLAGPETQYF.

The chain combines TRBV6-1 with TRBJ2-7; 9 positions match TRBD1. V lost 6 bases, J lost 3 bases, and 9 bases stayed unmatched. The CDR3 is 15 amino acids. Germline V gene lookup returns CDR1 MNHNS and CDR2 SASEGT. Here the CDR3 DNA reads TGTGCCAGCAGGCTGGGACAGGGAAGGATCTACGAGCAGTACTTC. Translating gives CASRLGQGRIYEQYF.

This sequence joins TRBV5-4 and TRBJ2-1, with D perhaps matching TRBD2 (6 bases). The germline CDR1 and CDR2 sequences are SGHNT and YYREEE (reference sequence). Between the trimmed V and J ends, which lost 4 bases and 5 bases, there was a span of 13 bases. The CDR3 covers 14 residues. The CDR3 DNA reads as TGTGCCAGCAGCCTGGGACTGGTAGACAATGAGCAGTTCTTC. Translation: CASSLGLVDNEQFF.

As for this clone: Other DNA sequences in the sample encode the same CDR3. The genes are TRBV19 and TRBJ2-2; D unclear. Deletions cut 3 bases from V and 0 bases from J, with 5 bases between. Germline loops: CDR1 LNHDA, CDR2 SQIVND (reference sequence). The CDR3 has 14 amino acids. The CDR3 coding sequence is TGTGCCAGTAGTATTGGGTCGAACACCGGGGAGCTGTTTTTT. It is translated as CASSIGSNTGELFF. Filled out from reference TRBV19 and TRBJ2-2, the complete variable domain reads DGGITQSPKYLFRKEGQNVTLSCEQNLNHDAMYWYRQDPGQGLRLIYYSQIVNDFQKGDIAEGYSVSREKKESFPLTVTSAQKNPTAFYLCASSIGSNTGELFFGEGSRLTVL.

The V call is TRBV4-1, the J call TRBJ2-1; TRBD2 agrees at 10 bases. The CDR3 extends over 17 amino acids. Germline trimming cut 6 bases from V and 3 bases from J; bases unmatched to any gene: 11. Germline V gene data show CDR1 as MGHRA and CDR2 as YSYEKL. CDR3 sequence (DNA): TGCGCCAGCAGTCTGCCACAAGCGGGAGGGAACTACAATGAGCAGTTCTTC. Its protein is CASSLPQAGGNYNEQFF.

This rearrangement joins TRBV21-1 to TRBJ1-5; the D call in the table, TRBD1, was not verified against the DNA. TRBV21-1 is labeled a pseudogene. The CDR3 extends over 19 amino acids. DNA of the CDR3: TGTGCCAGCAGCAATAGACCGGGACAGACACAAATAGCCAATCAGCCCCAGCATTTT. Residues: CASSNRPGQTQIANQPQHF.

CDR3 loop: CASSEQGSGNTIYF. Here the CDR3 DNA reads TGCGCCAGCAGCGAACAGGGCTCTGGAAACACCATATATTTT. V usage is TRBV5-1 and J usage is TRBJ1-3; possibly TRBD1 for D (6 bases). Germline assignment: CDR1 SGHRS and CDR2 YFSETQ. This CDR3 contains 14 residues. With 4 bases removed from V and 0 bases from J, the gap between germline ends came to 8 bases.

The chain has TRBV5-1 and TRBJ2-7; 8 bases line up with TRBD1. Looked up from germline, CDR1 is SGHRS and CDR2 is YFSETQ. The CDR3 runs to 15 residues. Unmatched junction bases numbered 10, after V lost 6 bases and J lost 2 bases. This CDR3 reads CASTTTGTGTYEQYF. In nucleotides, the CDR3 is TGCGCCAGCACTACTACCGGGACAGGCACCTACGAGCAGTACTTC.

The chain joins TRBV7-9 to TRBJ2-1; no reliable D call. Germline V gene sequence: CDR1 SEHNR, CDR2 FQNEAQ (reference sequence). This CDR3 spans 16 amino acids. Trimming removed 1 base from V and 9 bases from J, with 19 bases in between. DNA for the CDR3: TGTGCCAGCAGCTTAGTGGGTTTTCAGTCGGTGGCTGAGCAGTTCTTC. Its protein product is CASSLVGFQSVAEQFF.

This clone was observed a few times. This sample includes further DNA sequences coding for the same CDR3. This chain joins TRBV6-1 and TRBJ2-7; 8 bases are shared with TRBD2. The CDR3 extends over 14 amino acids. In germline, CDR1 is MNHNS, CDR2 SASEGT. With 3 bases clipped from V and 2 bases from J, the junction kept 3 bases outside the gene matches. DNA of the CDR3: TGTGCCAGCAGTGAGGGCGGGGGGACCTACGAGCAGTACTTC. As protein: CASSEGGGTYEQYF.

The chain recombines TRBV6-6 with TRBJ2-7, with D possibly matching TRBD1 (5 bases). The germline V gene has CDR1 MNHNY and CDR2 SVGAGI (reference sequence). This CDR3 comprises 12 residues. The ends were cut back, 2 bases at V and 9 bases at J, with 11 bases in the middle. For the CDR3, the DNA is TGTGCCAGCAGTTACGAGGCGCAGGGGCAGTACTTC. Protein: CASSYEAQGQYF.

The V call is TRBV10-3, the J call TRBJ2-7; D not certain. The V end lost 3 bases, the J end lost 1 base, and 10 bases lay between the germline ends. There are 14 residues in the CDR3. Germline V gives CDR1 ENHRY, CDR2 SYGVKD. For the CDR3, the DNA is TGTGCCATCAGTGACTCTGCGGCTTCCTACGAGCAGTACTTC. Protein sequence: CAISDSAASYEQYF.

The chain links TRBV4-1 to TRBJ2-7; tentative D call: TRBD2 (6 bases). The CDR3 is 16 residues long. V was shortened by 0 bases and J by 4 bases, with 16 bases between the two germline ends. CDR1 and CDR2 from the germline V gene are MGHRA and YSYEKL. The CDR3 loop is CASSQDSAAGRYEQYF. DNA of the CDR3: TGCGCCAGCAGCCAAGATAGTGCGGCAGGGAGGTACGAGCAGTACTTC.

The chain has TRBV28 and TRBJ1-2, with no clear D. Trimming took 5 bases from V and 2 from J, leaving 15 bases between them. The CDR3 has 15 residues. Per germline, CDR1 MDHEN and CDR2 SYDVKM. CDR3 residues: CASSGSGSLNYGYTF. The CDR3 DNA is TGTGCCAGCAGTGGTTCTGGAAGCCTCAACTATGGCTACACCTTC.

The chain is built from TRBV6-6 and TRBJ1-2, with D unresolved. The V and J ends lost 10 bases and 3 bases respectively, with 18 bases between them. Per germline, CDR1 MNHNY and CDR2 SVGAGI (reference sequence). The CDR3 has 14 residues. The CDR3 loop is CATNSAGPYYGYTF. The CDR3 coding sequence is TGTGCCACCAATTCCGCCGGGCCGTACTATGGCTACACCTTC.

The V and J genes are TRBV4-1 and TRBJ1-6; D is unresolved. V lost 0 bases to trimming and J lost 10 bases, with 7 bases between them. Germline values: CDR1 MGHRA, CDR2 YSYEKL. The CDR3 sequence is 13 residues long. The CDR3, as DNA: TGCGCCAGCAGCCAAGAGTCGTGGTCACCCCTCCACTTT. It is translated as CASSQESWSPLHF.

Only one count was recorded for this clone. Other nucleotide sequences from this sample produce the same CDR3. This CDR3 is CASSRGSEQYF. CDR3 bases: TGTGCCAGTAGCAGGGGTAGCGAGCAGTACTTC. The rearrangement links TRBV6-1 to TRBJ2-7; weak D call: TRBD1 (6 bases). V lost 9 bases to trimming and J lost 6 bases, with 12 bases between them. CDR3 length: 11 amino acids. Germline CDR1 reads MNHNS; CDR2 reads SASEGT.

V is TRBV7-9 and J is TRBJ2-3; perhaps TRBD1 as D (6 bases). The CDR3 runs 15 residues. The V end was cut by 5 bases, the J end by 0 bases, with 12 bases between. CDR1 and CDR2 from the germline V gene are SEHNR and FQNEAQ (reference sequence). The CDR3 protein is CASSTGTQSTDTQYF. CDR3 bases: TGTGCCAGCAGCACCGGGACACAGAGCACAGATACGCAGTATTTT.

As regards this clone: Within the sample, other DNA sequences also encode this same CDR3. As DNA, the CDR3 is TGTGCCAGCAGCGTAGCGGGTCTAGCGGGCACCGGGGAGCTGTTTTTT. Protein product: CASSVAGLAGTGELFF. The chain couples TRBV9 to TRBJ2-2, with 8 nucleotides matching TRBD2. Germline assignment: CDR1 SGDLS and CDR2 YYNGEE. The length of the CDR3 is 16 residues. The trim removed 0 bases at V and 4 bases at J, leaving 5 bases unmatched.

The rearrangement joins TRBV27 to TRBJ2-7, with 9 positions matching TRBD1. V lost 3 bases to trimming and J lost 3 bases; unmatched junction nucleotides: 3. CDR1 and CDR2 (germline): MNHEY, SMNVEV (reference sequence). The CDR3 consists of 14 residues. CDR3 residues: CASSFADRGYEQYF. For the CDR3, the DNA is TGTGCCAGCAGTTTCGCGGACAGGGGCTACGAGCAGTACTTC.

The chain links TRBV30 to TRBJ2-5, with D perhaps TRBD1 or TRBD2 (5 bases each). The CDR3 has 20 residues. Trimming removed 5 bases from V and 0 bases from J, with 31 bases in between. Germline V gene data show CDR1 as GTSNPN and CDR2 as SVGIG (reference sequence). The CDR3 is CAWAHHTMGPIRRYQETQYF. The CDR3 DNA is TGTGCCTGGGCCCACCACACGATGGGACCTATTCGCCGGTACCAAGAGACCCAGTACTTC.

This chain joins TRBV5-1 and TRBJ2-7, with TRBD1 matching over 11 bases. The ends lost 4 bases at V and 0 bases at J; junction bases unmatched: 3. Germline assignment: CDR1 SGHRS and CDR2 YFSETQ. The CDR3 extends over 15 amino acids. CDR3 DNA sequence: TGCGCCAGCAGCATCGGACAGGGGGCCTCCTACGAGCAGTACTTC. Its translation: CASSIGQGASYEQYF.

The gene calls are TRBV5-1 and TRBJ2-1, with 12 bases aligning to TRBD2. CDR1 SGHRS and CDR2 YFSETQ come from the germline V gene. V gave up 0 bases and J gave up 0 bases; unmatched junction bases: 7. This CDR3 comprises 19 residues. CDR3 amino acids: CASSLAVLAGGFSYNEQFF. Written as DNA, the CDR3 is TGCGCCAGCAGCTTGGCAGTACTAGCGGGGGGCTTCTCCTACAATGAGCAGTTCTTC.

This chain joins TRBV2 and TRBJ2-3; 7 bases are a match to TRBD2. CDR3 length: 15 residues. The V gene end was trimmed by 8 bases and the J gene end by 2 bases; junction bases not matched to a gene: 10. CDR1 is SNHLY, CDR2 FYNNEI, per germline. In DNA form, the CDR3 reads TGTGCCAGCCGTCAGTCGACTAGCCTCACAGATACGCAGTATTTT. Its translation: CASRQSTSLTDTQYF. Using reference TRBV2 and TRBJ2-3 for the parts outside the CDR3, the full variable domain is EPEVTQTPSHQVTQMGQEVILRCVPISNHLYFYWYRQILGQKVEFLVSFYNNEISEKSEIFDDQFSVERPDGSNFTLKIRSTKLEDSAMYFCASRQSTSLTDTQYFGPGTRLTVL.